Below, 23 T cell receptor beta chains from the same sample are listed, as sequenced in a study of shared clonotypes between healthy human individuals. Clones were sequenced by immunoSEQ multiplex PCR, and TCRdb holds only the in-frame ones, with some missing. The data contain approximately 1.5 million clones, less than 99% of them singletons. Sequencing input: naive CD4+ T cells sorted from blood. As to subset: CD45RA+ positively selected. These receptors were obtained from a man younger than 45 in good health.

The genes are TRBV4-3 and TRBJ2-7, with D uncertain. Per the germline V gene, CDR1 is LGHNA and CDR2 is YSLEER. The CDR3 has 13 amino acids. Between the trimmed V and J ends, which lost 0 bases and 6 bases, there was a span of 9 bases. This chain's CDR3 is CASSQDRVGEQYF. The CDR3 DNA reads TGCGCCAGCAGCCAAGATCGAGTAGGCGAGCAGTACTTC.

The genes are TRBV6-6 and TRBJ2-2; D is unclear. V shed 5 bases and J shed 6 bases, with 7 bases lying between them. Germline loops: CDR1 MNHNY, CDR2 SVGAGI (reference sequence). The CDR3 spans 12 residues. The chain's CDR3 is CASSLDSGELFF. DNA for the CDR3: TGTGCCAGCAGTCTAGACTCCGGGGAGCTGTTTTTT.

The V and J genes are TRBV11-3 and TRBJ2-3; D perhaps matches TRBD2 (6 bases). Looked up from germline, CDR1 is SGHNT and CDR2 is YENEEA. CDR3 size: 13 residues. V lost 5 bases to trimming and J lost 0 bases, with 6 bases between them. CDR3 in amino acids: CASSGLSTDTQYF. The CDR3 nucleotides read TGTGCCAGCAGCGGACTAAGCACAGATACGCAGTATTTT.

The J gene is TRBJ2-1, the V gene TRBV7-2; 7 positions match TRBD1. In germline, CDR1 is SGHTA, CDR2 FQGNSA. The junction had 8 bases not matched to a gene; V was cut back by 6 bases and J by 6 bases. The CDR3 runs 14 residues. The CDR3 spells CASRKGTAANEQFF. The CDR3 bases are TGTGCCAGCAGGAAGGGGACAGCCGCCAATGAGCAGTTCTTC.

The chain carries TRBV7-9 and TRBJ2-3; TRBD1 aligns across 8 bases. After removal of 4 bases from V and 7 bases from J, the junction contained 4 bases not matched to a gene. The germline V gene encodes CDR1 SEHNR and CDR2 FQNEAQ (reference sequence). The CDR3 is made up of 13 amino acids. The CDR3 DNA reads as TGTGCCAGCAGCTCAGGACAGGGAAATACGCAGTATTTT. It is translated as CASSSGQGNTQYF.

The chain carries TRBV7-2 and TRBJ1-1; 7 bases agree with TRBD1. This CDR3 spans 13 amino acids. Germline CDR1 SGHTA, CDR2 FQGNSA. V was clipped by 2 bases and J by 7 bases; unmatched bases: 4. CDR3 DNA: TGTGCCAGCAGCTTAAGACAGGGAATTGAAGCTTTCTTT. It specifies CASSLRQGIEAFF.

The V gene is TRBV5-1, the J gene TRBJ1-2; a possible D gene is TRBD1 (6 bases). Germline V gives CDR1 SGHRS, CDR2 YFSETQ. The V and J ends lost 4 bases and 6 bases respectively, with 19 bases between them. This CDR3 has 15 residues. Here the CDR3 DNA reads TGCGCCAGCAGCACTAACTCCGGGACAAGAAATGGCTACACCTTC. This encodes CASSTNSGTRNGYTF.

The chain joins TRBV19 to TRBJ2-4; 8 bases agree with TRBD2. CDR3 length: 17 amino acids. V was clipped by 6 bases and J by 0 bases; unmatched bases: 10. The V gene's germline CDR1 is LNHDA and CDR2 SQIVND (reference sequence). DNA for the CDR3: TGTGCCAGTAGCCGCGGGGGGCTTCTTATAGCCAAAAACATTCAGTACTTC. The encoded protein is CASSRGGLLIAKNIQYF.

The rearrangement uses TRBV15 and TRBJ2-1; D is ambiguous. Germline assignment: CDR1 LNHNV and CDR2 YYDKDF (reference sequence). The CDR3 has 17 residues. V lost 6 bases and J lost 3, with 21 bases in between. The CDR3 loop is CATSLPQQRAHYNEQFF. The CDR3 DNA is TGTGCCACCAGTCTACCCCAGCAACGGGCTCACTACAATGAGCAGTTCTTC.

The chain links TRBV28 to TRBJ1-5, with no clear D. This CDR3 is built from 12 residues. Trimming removed 6 bases at V and 8 bases at J, with 11 bases between. CDR1 is MDHEN and CDR2 is SYDVKM in the germline V gene. The CDR3 sequence is CASSEEVEPQHF. The CDR3 nucleotides are TGTGCCAGCAGCGAGGAGGTGGAGCCCCAGCATTTT.

To note about this clone: Other nucleotide sequences from this sample produce the same CDR3. The rearrangement joins TRBV5-1 to TRBJ1-2, with a weak D call TRBD1 (6 bases). The CDR3 totals 14 residues. Germline loops: CDR1 SGHRS, CDR2 YFSETQ. V lost 3 bases, J lost 4 bases, and 13 bases lay in between. The DNA for the CDR3 is TGCGCCAGCAGCTCCATACAGGGTGGCTATGGCTACACCTTC. Residues: CASSSIQGGYGYTF. Full variable domain (missing parts from reference TRBV5-1 and TRBJ1-2): KAGVTQTPRYLIKTRGQQVTLSCSPISGHRSVSWYQQTPGQGLQFLFEYFSETQRNKGNFPGRFSGRQFSNSRSEMNVSTLELGDSALYLCASSSIQGGYGYTFGSGTRLTVV.

Written as DNA, the CDR3 is TGTGCCAGCAGCTCGGGCCTCACGAACACCGGGGAGCTGTTTTTT. It codes for CASSSGLTNTGELFF. The rearrangement links TRBV11-2 to TRBJ2-2; D gene unclear. Germline V gene data show CDR1 as SGHAT and CDR2 as FQNNGV. The CDR3 totals 15 residues. The V end lost 4 bases, the J end lost 0 bases, and 9 bases lay between the germline ends.

This sequence joins TRBV6-6 and TRBJ2-4; possibly TRBD2 for D (6 bases). Trimming pared 4 bases from V and 0 bases from J, leaving 10 bases between. Germline V gives CDR1 MNHNY, CDR2 SVGAGI (reference sequence). The CDR3 has 15 amino acids. The CDR3, as DNA: TGTGCCAGCAGTTCGCGGGGAGTAGCCAAAAACATTCAGTACTTC. The encoded protein is CASSSRGVAKNIQYF.

The chain employs TRBV5-1 and TRBJ2-7, with unresolved D. The CDR3 loop spans 13 amino acids. Germline V gene lookup returns CDR1 SGHRS and CDR2 YFSETQ. Trimming pared 1 base from V and 2 bases from J, leaving 7 bases between. The CDR3, as DNA: TGCGCCAGCAGCTTGATGGGGACCTACGAGCAGTACTTC. Amino acids: CASSLMGTYEQYF.

The chain couples TRBV15 to TRBJ1-1, with D unresolved. CDR1 and CDR2 (germline): LNHNV, YYDKDF (reference sequence). Between the trimmed V and J ends, which lost 1 base and 4 bases, there was a span of 16 bases. The length of the CDR3 is 16 residues. The CDR3 here is CATSRVVGGGGTEAFF. The CDR3 coding sequence is TGTGCCACCAGCAGAGTTGTTGGAGGAGGAGGCACTGAAGCTTTCTTT. Complete variable domain (other parts from reference TRBV15 and TRBJ1-1): DAMVIQNPRYQVTQFGKPVTLSCSQTLNHNVMYWYQQKSSQAPKLLFHYYDKDFNNEADTPDNFQSRRPNTSFCFLDIRSPGLGDTAMYLCATSRVVGGGGTEAFFGQGTRLTVV.

The V call is TRBV7-9, the J call TRBJ2-7; 8 bases are shared with TRBD1. Germline V gene sequence: CDR1 SEHNR, CDR2 FQNEAQ (reference sequence). The CDR3 has 17 residues. V shed 5 bases, J shed 5 bases, and the junction held 17 bases outside the gene matches. This CDR3 reads CASSRPFDRGGFHEQYF. CDR3 sequence (DNA): TGTGCCAGCAGCCGCCCTTTCGACAGGGGTGGATTTCACGAGCAGTACTTC.

This clone was observed once. The sample has other DNA sequences that encode this CDR3 too. The genes are TRBV6-4 and TRBJ2-3, with D possibly being TRBD2 (6 bases). Trimming shortened V by 3 bases and J by 3 bases, and 7 bases separated the two germline ends. CDR3 length: 13 amino acids. In germline, CDR1 is MRHNA, CDR2 SNTAGT. CDR3: CASSEGGTDTQYF. As DNA, the CDR3 is TGTGCCAGCAGTGAGGGGGGAACAGATACGCAGTATTTT.

The V call is TRBV7-8, the J call TRBJ2-7, with 10 bases fitting TRBD2. The CDR3 is 15 amino acids. Per the germline V gene, CDR1 is SGHVS and CDR2 is FQNEAQ. V dropped 1 base and J dropped 3; count of bases not matched to a gene: 3. DNA for the CDR3: TGTGCCAGCAGCTTAGGACTAGCGGGTGACTACGAGCAGTACTTC. It yields the protein CASSLGLAGDYEQYF.

This chain connects TRBV28 to TRBJ1-4; 7 positions agree with TRBD1. The CDR3 extends over 17 amino acids. The ends lost 5 bases at V and 0 bases at J; junction bases unmatched: 9. CDR1 and CDR2 (germline): MDHEN, SYDVKM. Here the CDR3 reads CASSESQGLATNEKLFF. In nucleotides, the CDR3 is TGTGCCAGCAGTGAATCACAGGGGCTTGCAACTAATGAAAAACTGTTTTTT.

The chain employs TRBV27 and TRBJ2-1; D might be TRBD2 (5 bases). V lost 5 bases, J lost 7 bases, and 15 bases lay in between. Germline assignment: CDR1 MNHEY and CDR2 SMNVEV (reference sequence). The length of the CDR3 is 14 residues. The CDR3 region is CASSPLGSGNEQFF. The CDR3 nucleotides are TGTGCCAGCAGTCCCTTGGGGAGTGGGAATGAGCAGTTCTTC.

Here the CDR3 DNA reads TGTGCCAGCTCACCTCTTAGCTGGAGCTCCTACAATGAGCAGTTCTTC. This sequence encodes CASSPLSWSSYNEQFF. V usage is TRBV18 and J usage is TRBJ2-1; D gene unclear. Per the germline V gene, CDR1 is KGHSH and CDR2 is LQKENI. The CDR3 covers 16 residues. V dropped 3 bases and J dropped 0 bases, with 12 bases sitting between them.

The rearrangement uses TRBV18 and TRBJ2-5; D perhaps matches TRBD2 (5 bases). Germline values: CDR1 KGHSH, CDR2 LQKENI. V was cut by 3 bases and J by 4 bases, with 12 bases left in between. The CDR3 has 14 amino acids. The CDR3 DNA reads TGTGCCAGCTCACCTAGCGTTTGGGGAGAGACCCAGTACTTC. This codes for CASSPSVWGETQYF.

The V call is TRBV20-1, the J call TRBJ2-7; D is possibly TRBD1 (6 bases). Trimming removed 8 bases from V and 6 bases from J, with 14 bases in between. Germline CDR1 DFQATT, CDR2 SNEGSKA (reference sequence). The CDR3 is made up of 11 amino acids. The CDR3: CSLLSGVEQYF. CDR3 nucleotides: TGCAGTCTGCTATCAGGGGTCGAGCAGTACTTC.